This T cell receptor (beta chain) was captured in a study of response to subunit inactivated influenza vaccine. Whole-study findings and limits: The authors suggested that every seasonal influenza vaccination recruits few new T cells.

This clonotype appeared a few times. Its specificity is unknown. TCRdb re-analysed the RT-PCR reads in MiXCR, keeping a single row per CDR3 protein. Seen here are around 520,000 distinct CDR3 sequences, around 25% observed once, and the top ten hold under 2.5%. Trimming took off 6 bases at V and 5 bases at J, with 11 bases between the two ends. This CDR3 is 12 amino acids long. The rearrangement joins TRBV12-3 or TRBV12-4 to TRBJ2-7; maybe TRBD2 (5 bases). The sequenced sample was CD4+ T cells sorted from PBMCs, obtained roughly 5 days after vaccination. The receptor's source is a man aged 45-65 years who received an inactivated influenza vaccine. CDR3 region: CASSGGGHEQYF. CDR3 in DNA: TGTGCCAGCAGCGGAGGCGGGCACGAGCAGTACTTC.